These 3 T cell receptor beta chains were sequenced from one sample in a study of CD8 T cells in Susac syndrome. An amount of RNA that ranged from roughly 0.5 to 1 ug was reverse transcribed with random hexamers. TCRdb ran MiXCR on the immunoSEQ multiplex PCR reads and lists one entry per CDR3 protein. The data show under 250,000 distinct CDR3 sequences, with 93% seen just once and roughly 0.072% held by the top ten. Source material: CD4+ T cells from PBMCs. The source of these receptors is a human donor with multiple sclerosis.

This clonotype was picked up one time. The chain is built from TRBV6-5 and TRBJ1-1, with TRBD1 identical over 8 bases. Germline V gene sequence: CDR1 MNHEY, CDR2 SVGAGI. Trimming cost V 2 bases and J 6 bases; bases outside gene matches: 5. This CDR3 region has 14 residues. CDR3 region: CASSYLGQDPEAFF. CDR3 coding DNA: TGTGCCAGCAGTTACCTGGGACAGGACCCTGAAGCTTTCTTT.

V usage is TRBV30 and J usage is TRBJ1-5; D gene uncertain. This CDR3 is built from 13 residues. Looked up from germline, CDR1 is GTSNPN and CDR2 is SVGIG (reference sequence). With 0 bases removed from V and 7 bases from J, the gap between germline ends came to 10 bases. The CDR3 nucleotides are TGTGCCTGGAGTGTACTAAGGGAACAGCCCCAGCATTTT. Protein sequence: CAWSVLREQPQHF.

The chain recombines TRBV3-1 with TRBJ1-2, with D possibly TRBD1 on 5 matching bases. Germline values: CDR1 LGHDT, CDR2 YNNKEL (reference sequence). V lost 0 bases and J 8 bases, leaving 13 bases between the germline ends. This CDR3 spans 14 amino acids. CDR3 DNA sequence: TGTGCCAGCAGCCAAGACGGGGCGGTCGGAGGCTACACCTTC. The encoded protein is CASSQDGAVGGYTF.